Below are 30 T cell receptor beta chains sequenced from a single sample in a study of cytomegalovirus exposure and HLA in healthy donors. The PCR used 60 Vbeta and 13 Jbeta primers. The protocol was immunoSEQ multiplex PCR, while the TCRdb copy is restricted to in-frame clones and leaves out a portion. The data contain some 78,000 clones, 75% to 90% of them singletons. The sample taken for sequencing was PBMCs. These TCRs come from a man aged 50 or older in good health and CMV-seropositive.

The V and J genes are TRBV7-3 and TRBJ2-7, with 7 bases identical to TRBD1. CDR3 length: 13 residues. CDR1 and CDR2 (germline): SGHTA, FQGTGA. The V and J ends lost 4 bases and 1 base, in that order; junction bases with no gene match: 1. The CDR3 region has the DNA TGTGCCAGCAGCTCGGGACAGTCCTACGAGCAGTACTTC. This translates into CASSSGQSYEQYF.

J is TRBJ1-1 and V is TRBV5-1, with D unclear. Looked up from germline, CDR1 is SGHRS and CDR2 is YFSETQ. This CDR3 has 13 residues. The V and J ends lost 1 base and 3 bases respectively, with 7 bases between them. In nucleotides, the CDR3 is TGCGCCAGCAGCTTGACAACCCACACTGAAGCTTTCTTT. Residues: CASSLTTHTEAFF.

The chain is built from TRBV2 and TRBJ2-6, with 8 bases matching TRBD1. Germline loops: CDR1 SNHLY, CDR2 FYNNEI. V shed 4 bases and J 4 bases; nucleotides not matched to a gene: 15. The CDR3 sequence is 19 residues long. The CDR3 sequence: CASSVYGHRGQAGANVLTF. CDR3 bases: TGTGCCAGCAGTGTCTACGGACACCGGGGACAGGCCGGGGCCAACGTCCTGACTTTC.

V is TRBV5-1 and J is TRBJ2-1; TRBD2 aligns across 13 bases. This CDR3 has 18 residues. CDR1 SGHRS and CDR2 YFSETQ come from the germline V gene. Trimming at V came to 4 bases and at J to 1 base, leaving 8 bases not matched to a gene. Here the CDR3 DNA reads TGCGCCAGCAGCCCAGGACTAGCGGGAGAGGTGTCCTACAATGAGCAGTTCTTC. This translates into CASSPGLAGEVSYNEQFF.

This chain links TRBV6-5 with TRBJ2-6; D is uncertain. This CDR3 region has 14 residues. The germline CDR1 and CDR2 sequences are MNHEY and SVGAGI. Trimming cost V 4 bases and J 2 bases, with 6 bases left between them. The CDR3 protein is CASSSLPGANVLTF. For the CDR3, the DNA is TGTGCCAGCAGTTCTCTCCCTGGGGCCAACGTCCTGACTTTC.

The rearrangement joins TRBV10-1 to TRBJ2-5; 9 bases are shared with TRBD2. The germline gives CDR1 WNHNN, CDR2 SYGVQD (reference sequence). CDR3 size: 16 residues. Trimming removed 3 bases from V and 2 bases from J; junction bases left unmatched: 7. The CDR3 DNA is TGCGCCAGCAGTGATGTTGGCGGGAGGGCACAAGAGACCCAGTACTTC. This gives the protein CASSDVGGRAQETQYF.

This clone appeared a few times. This chain uses TRBV7-3 with TRBJ2-6; 12 bases align to TRBD2. CDR3 length: 20 amino acids. Germline assignment: CDR1 SGHTA and CDR2 FQGTGA. Trimming removed 5 bases from V and 1 base from J; junction bases left unmatched: 12. The CDR3 loop reads CASSLLAGGLVYSGANVLTF. In DNA, the CDR3 is TGTGCCAGCAGCCTCCTAGCGGGAGGGCTGGTTTATTCTGGGGCCAACGTCCTGACTTTC.

The chain links TRBV4-3 to TRBJ1-5; no firm D call. The germline gives CDR1 LGHNA, CDR2 YSLEER. This CDR3 is 15 amino acids long. The V gene lost 1 base and the J gene lost 0 bases, with 7 bases spanning the gap. As DNA, the CDR3 is TGCGCCAGCAGCCAAGCCCACTATAGCAATCAGCCCCAGCATTTT. Its protein product is CASSQAHYSNQPQHF.

V usage is TRBV5-1 and J usage is TRBJ2-1, with D perhaps matching TRBD1 (5 bases). The CDR3 is 16 residues long. Germline V gene sequence: CDR1 SGHRS, CDR2 YFSETQ. Trimming shortened V by 4 bases and J by 6 bases, and 20 bases separated the two germline ends. The chain's CDR3 is CASSGIREFSSNEQFF. The CDR3 DNA is TGCGCCAGCAGCGGAATCAGGGAATTTTCATCCAATGAGCAGTTCTTC. Based on the CDR3 plus reference TRBV5-1 and TRBJ2-1, the full variable domain is KAGVTQTPRYLIKTRGQQVTLSCSPISGHRSVSWYQQTPGQGLQFLFEYFSETQRNKGNFPGRFSGRQFSNSRSEMNVSTLELGDSALYLCASSGIREFSSNEQFFGPGTRLTVL.

The chain links TRBV30 to TRBJ1-2, with D maybe TRBD1 (6 bases). CDR3 length: 14 amino acids. Germline V lookup: CDR1 GTSNPN, CDR2 SVGIG (reference sequence). V was pared by 4 bases and J by 7 bases, with 19 bases between. As DNA, the CDR3 is TGTGCCTGGATCTCACCAGGGGTTTGGAGTGGCTACACCTTC. Amino acid sequence: CAWISPGVWSGYTF. The variable domain in full, with the rest retrieved from reference TRBV30 and TRBJ1-2, is SQTIHQWPATLVQPVGSPLSLECTVEGTSNPNLYWYRQAAGRGLQLLFYSVGIGQISSEVPQNLSASRPQDRQFILSSKKLLLSDSGFYLCAWISPGVWSGYTFGSGTRLTVV.

This clone has a handful of counts. The chain employs TRBV25-1 and TRBJ2-2, with 8 bases aligning to TRBD1. J was trimmed by 0 bases and V by 5 bases; bases with no gene match: 5. In germline, CDR1 is MGHDK, CDR2 SYGVNS. The length of the CDR3 is 16 residues. Here the CDR3 reads CASSHQGAPNTGELFF. DNA of the CDR3: TGTGCCAGCAGTCACCAGGGGGCGCCGAACACCGGGGAGCTGTTTTTT.

This clone was found once. The chain has TRBV18 and TRBJ1-5, with D possibly matching TRBD1 (6 bases). Germline V gene lookup returns CDR1 KGHSH and CDR2 LQKENI. CDR3 length: 14 amino acids. The V and J ends lost 6 bases and 3 bases respectively, with 12 bases between them. The CDR3 DNA sequence: TGTGCCAGCTCCCCGCAGGGGATCAATCAGCCCCAGCATTTT. Protein: CASSPQGINQPQHF.

A remark on this clone: A single base is all that separates this from a far larger clone, so a read error is likely. The rearrangement links TRBV11-3 to TRBJ1-1; no firm D call. CDR3 length: 11 residues. Germline CDR1 and CDR2: SGHNT and YENEEA. V lost 3 bases and J lost 10, with 9 bases in between. The CDR3 loop is CASSLNGGAFF. The CDR3 bases are TGTGCCAGCAGCTTGAACGGAGGAGCTTTCTTT. The complete variable domain, with remaining parts taken from reference TRBV11-3 and TRBJ1-1, reads EAGVVQSPRYKIIEKKQPVAFWCNPISGHNTLYWYLQNLGQGPELLIRYENEEAVDDSQLPKDRFSAERLKGVDSTLKIQPAELGDSAVYLCASSLNGGAFFGQGTRLTVV.

The chain recombines TRBV7-2 with TRBJ2-1, with 8 bases fitting TRBD1. V dropped 8 bases and J dropped 9; count of bases not matched to a gene: 12. CDR1 is SGHTA, CDR2 FQGNSA, per germline. The CDR3 has 14 amino acids. The CDR3 sequence is CASGSWDRSGEQFF. In DNA, the CDR3 is TGTGCCAGCGGCTCATGGGACAGGTCTGGTGAGCAGTTCTTC.

This clone was found a few times. The chain uses TRBV18 and TRBJ2-7, with 7 bases lining up with TRBD1. With 3 bases clipped from V and 9 bases from J, the junction kept 5 bases outside the gene matches. The CDR3 is 12 amino acids. CDR1 and CDR2 from the germline V gene are KGHSH and LQKENI. CDR3 sequence: CASSPDRRWQYF. CDR3 in DNA: TGTGCCAGCTCACCGGACAGGAGATGGCAGTACTTC. The complete variable domain, with remaining parts taken from reference TRBV18 and TRBJ2-7, reads NAGVMQNPRHLVRRRGQEARLRCSPMKGHSHVYWYRQLPEEGLKFMVYLQKENIIDESGMPKERFSAEFPKEGPSILRIQQVVRGDSAAYFCASSPDRRWQYFGPGTRLTVT.

With regard to this clone: A junction boundary mismatches the germline segment, possibly from a read error. The CDR3 DNA sequence: TGTTCCAGCAGCTTAGACGTGACAGGGGAGGAGACCCAGTACTTC. Its translation: CSSSLDVTGEETQYF. The chain uses TRBV7-9 and TRBJ2-5; 8 nucleotides agree with TRBD1. There are 15 residues in the CDR3. CDR1 and CDR2 from the germline V gene are SEHNR and FQNEAQ (reference sequence). Full variable domain (outside the CDR3, taken from reference TRBV7-9 and TRBJ2-5): DTGVSQNPRHKITKRGQNVTFRCDPISEHNRLYWYRQTLGQGPEFLTYFQNEAQLEKSRLLSDRFSAERPKGSFSTLEIQRTEQGDSAMYLCSSSLDVTGEETQYFGPGTRLLVL.

The chain couples TRBV5-1 to TRBJ1-2, with 10 bases identical to TRBD1. J gave up 4 bases and V 0 bases, and 6 bases lay outside the gene matches. Germline V gene lookup returns CDR1 SGHRS and CDR2 YFSETQ. CDR3 length equals 16 residues. DNA of the CDR3: TGCGCCAGCAGCTTGGATCCGGGACAGGGGTCCTATGGCTACACCTTC. It is translated as CASSLDPGQGSYGYTF.

The chain combines TRBV6-5 with TRBJ2-6; D might be TRBD1 (5 bases). The length of the CDR3 is 16 residues. Trimming removed 4 bases at V and 4 bases at J, with 14 bases between. Germline CDR1 and CDR2: MNHEY and SVGAGI. This CDR3 reads CASSSGITGGANVLTF. The DNA for the CDR3 is TGTGCCAGCAGTTCAGGGATAACGGGCGGGGCCAACGTCCTGACTTTC.

V is TRBV29-1 and J is TRBJ1-1; 12 bases are shared with TRBD1. Germline-derived CDR1 and CDR2 are SQVTM and ANQGSEA. CDR3 length: 20 residues. Germline trimming cut 7 bases from V and 3 bases from J; bases unmatched to any gene: 24. The CDR3 sequence: CSGLPYLGTGGNDVDTEAFF. In DNA form, the CDR3 reads TGCAGCGGGCTCCCCTACCTCGGGACAGGGGGCAACGACGTCGACACTGAAGCTTTCTTT.

This chain connects TRBV6-5 to TRBJ2-7; 8 positions match TRBD1. Germline CDR1 is MNHEY and CDR2 is SVGAGI. The CDR3 has 14 residues. V lost 5 bases to trimming and J lost 2 bases; unmatched junction nucleotides: 5. Here the CDR3 reads CASSKRQGTYEQYF. Here the CDR3 DNA reads TGTGCCAGCAGTAAGCGACAGGGGACCTACGAGCAGTACTTC.

The chain employs TRBV28 and TRBJ2-1; 7 bases match TRBD2. The CDR3 sequence is 14 residues long. The germline V gene encodes CDR1 MDHEN and CDR2 SYDVKM. Trimming removed 5 bases from V and 8 bases from J; junction bases left unmatched: 9. In DNA, the CDR3 is TGTGCCAGCAGTAGCCCGGGGGGATTCGATGAGCAGTTCTTC. This sequence encodes CASSSPGGFDEQFF.

This chain connects TRBV27 to TRBJ2-6; 9 bases align to TRBD1. Trimming cost V 2 bases and J 2 bases; bases outside gene matches: 10. Germline assignment: CDR1 MNHEY and CDR2 SMNVEV (reference sequence). The CDR3 extends over 19 amino acids. Here the CDR3 reads CASSLAPGQGIPGANVLTF. The CDR3, as DNA: TGTGCCAGCAGTTTAGCGCCGGGACAGGGAATCCCTGGGGCCAACGTCCTGACTTTC.

J is TRBJ2-1 and V is TRBV7-8; D gene ambiguous. The V end was cut by 5 bases, the J end by 2 bases, with 10 bases between. Germline loops: CDR1 SGHVS, CDR2 FQNEAQ. The CDR3 spans 14 residues. CDR3 protein: CASSPPEPYNEQFF. The CDR3 region has the DNA TGTGCCAGCAGCCCTCCCGAGCCCTACAATGAGCAGTTCTTC.

The chain links TRBV28 to TRBJ2-7, with D possibly TRBD2 on 6 matching bases. Trimming stripped 2 bases from V and 2 bases from J, with 7 bases between. The germline V gene has CDR1 MDHEN and CDR2 SYDVKM. The CDR3 has 13 amino acids. CDR3 sequence reads: CASSLAGTYEQYF. The CDR3 region has the DNA TGTGCCAGCAGTTTAGCGGGAACCTACGAGCAGTACTTC.

The V and J genes are TRBV6-1 and TRBJ2-4; D gene unclear. CDR1 MNHNS and CDR2 SASEGT come from the germline V gene. V was cut by 7 bases and J by 4 bases, with 11 bases left in between. The CDR3 has 13 amino acids. The CDR3 region has the DNA TGTGCCAGCACTATGACGGAGAAAAACATTCAGTACTTC. Protein: CASTMTEKNIQYF.

The V and J genes are TRBV18 and TRBJ2-3, with unresolved D. The germline V gene encodes CDR1 KGHSH and CDR2 LQKENI. CDR3 length: 13 residues. The V end lost 4 bases, the J end lost 2 bases, and 7 bases lay between the germline ends. In nucleotides, the CDR3 is TGTGCCAGCTCACGACTTCACACAGATACGCAGTATTTT. Its translation is CASSRLHTDTQYF. The complete variable domain, with remaining parts taken from reference TRBV18 and TRBJ2-3, reads NAGVMQNPRHLVRRRGQEARLRCSPMKGHSHVYWYRQLPEEGLKFMVYLQKENIIDESGMPKERFSAEFPKEGPSILRIQQVVRGDSAAYFCASSRLHTDTQYFGPGTRLTVL.

The CDR3 DNA is TGTGCCAGCAGCTTGGGTGCGGGACCACAAGAGACCCAGTACTTC. The encoded protein is CASSLGAGPQETQYF. The chain has TRBV5-5 and TRBJ2-5; a weak D match, TRBD2 (6 bases). Between the trimmed V and J ends, which lost 0 bases and 2 bases, there was a span of 11 bases. The germline gives CDR1 SGHKS, CDR2 YYEKEE (reference sequence). The CDR3 is 15 amino acids.

This clone was counted only a few times. The V and J genes are TRBV15 and TRBJ2-2; perhaps TRBD2 as D (5 bases). The V gene's germline CDR1 is LNHNV and CDR2 YYDKDF (reference sequence). Trimming removed 0 bases from V and 5 bases from J, with 13 bases in between. CDR3 size: 16 residues. The CDR3 spells CATSRDPSGQTGELFF. In nucleotides, the CDR3 is TGTGCCACCAGCAGAGATCCCAGCGGCCAAACCGGGGAGCTGTTTTTT.

The rearrangement uses TRBV6-5 and TRBJ1-1, with D unclear. Germline CDR1 reads MNHEY; CDR2 reads SVGAGI. V gave up 3 bases and J gave up 7 bases, with 15 bases separating them. The CDR3 contains 14 residues. CDR3 protein: CASSYIGSSREAFF. CDR3 bases: TGTGCCAGCAGTTATATCGGTAGTAGTCGTGAAGCTTTCTTT.

J is TRBJ2-2 and V is TRBV30; D possibly corresponds to TRBD2 (6 bases). CDR3 size: 12 residues. The V gene's germline CDR1 is GTSNPN and CDR2 SVGIG (reference sequence). V lost 5 bases to trimming and J lost 7 bases, with 11 bases between them. The CDR3 nucleotides read TGTGCCTGGTCGGGGGATTTCGGGGAGCTGTTTTTT. Amino acid sequence: CAWSGDFGELFF.